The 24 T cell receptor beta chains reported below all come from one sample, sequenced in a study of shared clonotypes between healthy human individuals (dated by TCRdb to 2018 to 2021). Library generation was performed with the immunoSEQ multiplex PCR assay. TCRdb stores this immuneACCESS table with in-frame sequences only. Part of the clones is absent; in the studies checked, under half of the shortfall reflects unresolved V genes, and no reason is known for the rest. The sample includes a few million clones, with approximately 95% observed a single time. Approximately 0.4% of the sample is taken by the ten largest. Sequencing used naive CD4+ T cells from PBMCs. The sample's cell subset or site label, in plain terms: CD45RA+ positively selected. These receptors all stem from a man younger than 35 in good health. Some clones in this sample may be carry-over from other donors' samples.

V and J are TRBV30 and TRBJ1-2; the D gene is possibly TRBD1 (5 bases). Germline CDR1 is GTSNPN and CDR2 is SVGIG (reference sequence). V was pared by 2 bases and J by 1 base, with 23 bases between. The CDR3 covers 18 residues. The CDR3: CAWSPQGTAVPFNYGYTF. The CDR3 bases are TGTGCCTGGAGTCCCCAAGGGACGGCGGTCCCCTTTAACTATGGCTACACCTTC.

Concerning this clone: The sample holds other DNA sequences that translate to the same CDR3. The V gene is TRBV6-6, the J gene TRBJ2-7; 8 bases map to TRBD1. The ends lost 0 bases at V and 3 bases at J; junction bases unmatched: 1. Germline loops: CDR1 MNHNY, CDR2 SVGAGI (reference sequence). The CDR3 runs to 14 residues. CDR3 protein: CASSYSDRGYEQYF. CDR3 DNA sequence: TGTGCCAGCAGTTACTCAGACAGGGGCTACGAGCAGTACTTC.

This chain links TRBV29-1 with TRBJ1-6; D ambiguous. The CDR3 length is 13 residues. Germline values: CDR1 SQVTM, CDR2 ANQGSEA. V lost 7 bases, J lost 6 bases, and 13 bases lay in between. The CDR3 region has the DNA TGCAGCGCTACGACGAGCTCTAATTCACCCCTCCACTTT. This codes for CSATTSSNSPLHF.

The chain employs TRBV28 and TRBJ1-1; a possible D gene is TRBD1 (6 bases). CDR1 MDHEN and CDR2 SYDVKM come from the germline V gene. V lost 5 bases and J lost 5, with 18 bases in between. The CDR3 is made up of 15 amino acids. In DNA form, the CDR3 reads TGTGCCAGCAGTACCGGGACATCCCGGGAGACTGAAGCTTTCTTT. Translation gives CASSTGTSRETEAFF.

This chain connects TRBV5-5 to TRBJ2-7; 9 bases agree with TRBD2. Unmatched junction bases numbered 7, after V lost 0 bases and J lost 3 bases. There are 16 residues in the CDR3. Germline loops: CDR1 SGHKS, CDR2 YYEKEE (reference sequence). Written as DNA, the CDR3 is TGTGCCAGCAGCTTGGTAGCGGGAGCACCCTACTACGAGCAGTACTTC. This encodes CASSLVAGAPYYEQYF.

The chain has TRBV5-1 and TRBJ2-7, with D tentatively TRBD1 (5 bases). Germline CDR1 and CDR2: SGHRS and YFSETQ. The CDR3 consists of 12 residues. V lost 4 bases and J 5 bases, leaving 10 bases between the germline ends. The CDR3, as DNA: TGCGCCAGCAGCAAATACAGGAACGAGCAGTACTTC. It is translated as CASSKYRNEQYF.

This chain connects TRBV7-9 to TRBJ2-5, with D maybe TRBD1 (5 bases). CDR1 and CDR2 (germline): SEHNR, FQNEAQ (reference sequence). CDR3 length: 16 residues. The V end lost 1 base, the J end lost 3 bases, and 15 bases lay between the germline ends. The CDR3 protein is CASSLGGGGAEETQYF. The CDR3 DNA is TGTGCCAGCAGCTTAGGGGGCGGTGGTGCGGAAGAGACCCAGTACTTC.

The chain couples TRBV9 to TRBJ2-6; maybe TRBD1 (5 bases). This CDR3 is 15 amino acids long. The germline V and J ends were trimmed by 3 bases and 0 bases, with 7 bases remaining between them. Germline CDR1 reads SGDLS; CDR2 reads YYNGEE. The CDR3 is CASSDQGSGANVLTF. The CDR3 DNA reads TGTGCCAGCAGCGACCAGGGCTCTGGGGCCAACGTCCTGACTTTC.

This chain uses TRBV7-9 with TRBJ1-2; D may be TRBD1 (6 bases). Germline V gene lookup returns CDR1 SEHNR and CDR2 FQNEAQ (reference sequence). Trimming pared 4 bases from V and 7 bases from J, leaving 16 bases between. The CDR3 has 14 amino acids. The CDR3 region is CASSSAPGGPGYTF. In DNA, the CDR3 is TGTGCCAGCAGCTCCGCCCCCGGGGGGCCTGGCTACACCTTC.

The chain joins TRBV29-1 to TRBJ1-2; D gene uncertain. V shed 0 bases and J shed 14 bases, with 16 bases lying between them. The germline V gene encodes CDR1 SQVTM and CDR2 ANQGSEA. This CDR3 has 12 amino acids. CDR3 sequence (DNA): TGCAGCGTTGAAGATCTGAAGAACCCTAGGACCTTC. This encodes CSVEDLKNPRTF.

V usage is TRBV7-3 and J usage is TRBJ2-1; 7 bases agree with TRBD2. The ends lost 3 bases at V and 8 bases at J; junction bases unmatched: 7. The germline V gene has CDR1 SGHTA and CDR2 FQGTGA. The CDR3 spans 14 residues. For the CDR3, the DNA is TGTGCCAGCAGCTTGGGGCGGGAGTTCCATGAGCAGTTCTTC. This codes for CASSLGREFHEQFF.

This CDR3 is CAGSAETGNQPQHF. The CDR3 DNA sequence: TGTGCCGGTTCGGCAGAGACAGGGAATCAGCCCCAGCATTTT. The chain employs TRBV6-1 and TRBJ1-5; 7 nucleotides align to TRBD1. The CDR3 has 14 residues. Trimming at V came to 11 bases and at J to 4 bases, leaving 11 bases not matched to a gene. Looked up from germline, CDR1 is MNHNS and CDR2 is SASEGT.

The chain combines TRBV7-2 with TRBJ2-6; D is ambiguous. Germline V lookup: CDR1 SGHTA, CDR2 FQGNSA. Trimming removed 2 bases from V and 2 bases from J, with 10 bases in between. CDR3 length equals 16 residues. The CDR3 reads CASSLIAATGANVLTF. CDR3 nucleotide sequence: TGTGCCAGCAGCTTAATAGCAGCTACTGGGGCCAACGTCCTGACTTTC.

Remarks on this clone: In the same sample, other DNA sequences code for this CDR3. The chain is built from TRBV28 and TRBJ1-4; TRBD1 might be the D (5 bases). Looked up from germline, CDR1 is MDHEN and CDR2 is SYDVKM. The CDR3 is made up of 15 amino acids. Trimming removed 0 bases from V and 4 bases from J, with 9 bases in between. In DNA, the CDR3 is TGTGCCAGCAGTTTATGGGCGGGGGATAATGAAAAACTGTTTTTT. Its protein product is CASSLWAGDNEKLFF.

DNA for the CDR3: TGTGCCACCAGCAGAGGGACTACCTTTCGGGGAACCGGGGAGCTGTTTTTT. Residues: CATSRGTTFRGTGELFF. The chain links TRBV15 to TRBJ2-2; a possible D gene is TRBD2 (6 bases). CDR1 is LNHNV, CDR2 YYDKDF, per germline (reference sequence). This CDR3 is built from 17 residues. The V end was cut by 1 base, the J end by 5 bases, with 17 bases between.

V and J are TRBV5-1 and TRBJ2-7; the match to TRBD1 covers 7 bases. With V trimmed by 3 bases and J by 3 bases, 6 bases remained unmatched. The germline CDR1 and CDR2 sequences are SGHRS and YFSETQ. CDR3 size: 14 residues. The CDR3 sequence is CASSSLGQYYEQYF. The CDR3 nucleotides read TGCGCCAGCAGCTCCCTGGGACAGTACTACGAGCAGTACTTC.

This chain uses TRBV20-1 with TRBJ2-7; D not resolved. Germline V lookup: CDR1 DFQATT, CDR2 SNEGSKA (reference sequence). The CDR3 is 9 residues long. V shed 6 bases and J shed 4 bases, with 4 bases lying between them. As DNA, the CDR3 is TGCAGTGCGCGATACGAGCAGTACTTC. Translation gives CSARYEQYF.

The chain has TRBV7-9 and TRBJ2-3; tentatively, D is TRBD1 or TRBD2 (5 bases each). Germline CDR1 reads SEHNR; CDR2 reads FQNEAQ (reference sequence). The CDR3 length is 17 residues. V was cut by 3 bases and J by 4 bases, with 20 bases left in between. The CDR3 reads CASSFPGPRRGADTQYF. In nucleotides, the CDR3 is TGTGCCAGCAGCTTTCCGGGACCCCGTAGGGGCGCAGATACGCAGTATTTT.

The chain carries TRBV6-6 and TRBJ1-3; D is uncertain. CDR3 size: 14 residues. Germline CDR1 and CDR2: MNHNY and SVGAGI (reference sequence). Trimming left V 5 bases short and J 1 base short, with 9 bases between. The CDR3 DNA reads TGTGCCAGCAGTCCACTGCGGTCTGGAAACACCATATATTTT. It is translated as CASSPLRSGNTIYF.

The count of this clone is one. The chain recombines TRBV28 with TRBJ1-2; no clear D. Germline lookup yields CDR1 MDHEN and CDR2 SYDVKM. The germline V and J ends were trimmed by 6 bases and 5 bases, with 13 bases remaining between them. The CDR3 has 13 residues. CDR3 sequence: CASSSNPGYGYTF. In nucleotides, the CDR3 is TGTGCCAGCAGCTCCAATCCGGGGTATGGCTACACCTTC.

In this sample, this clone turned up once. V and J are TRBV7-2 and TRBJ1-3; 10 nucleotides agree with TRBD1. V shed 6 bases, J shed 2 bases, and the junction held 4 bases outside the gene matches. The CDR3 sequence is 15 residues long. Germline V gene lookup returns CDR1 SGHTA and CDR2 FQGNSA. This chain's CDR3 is CASRRTGGTGNTIYF. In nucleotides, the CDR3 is TGTGCCAGCAGACGGACAGGGGGGACTGGAAACACCATATATTTT.

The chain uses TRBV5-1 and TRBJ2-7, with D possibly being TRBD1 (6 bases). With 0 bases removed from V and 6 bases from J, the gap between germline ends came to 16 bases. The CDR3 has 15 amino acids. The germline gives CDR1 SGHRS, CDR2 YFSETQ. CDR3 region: CASSLGPGEPAEQYF. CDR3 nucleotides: TGCGCCAGCAGCTTGGGCCCAGGGGAGCCCGCCGAGCAGTACTTC.

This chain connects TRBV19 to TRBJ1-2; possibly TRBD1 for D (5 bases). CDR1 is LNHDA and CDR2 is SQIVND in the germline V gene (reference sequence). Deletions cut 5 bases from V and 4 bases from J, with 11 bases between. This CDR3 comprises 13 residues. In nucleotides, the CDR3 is TGTGCCAGTAGTCCGGGGCCCGGCTATGGCTACACCTTC. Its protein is CASSPGPGYGYTF.

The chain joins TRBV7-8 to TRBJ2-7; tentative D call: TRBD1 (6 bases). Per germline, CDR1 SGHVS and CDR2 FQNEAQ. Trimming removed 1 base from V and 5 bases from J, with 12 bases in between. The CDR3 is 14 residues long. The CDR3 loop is CASSLVGHIHEQYF. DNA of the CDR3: TGTGCCAGCAGCTTAGTGGGACACATCCACGAGCAGTACTTC.